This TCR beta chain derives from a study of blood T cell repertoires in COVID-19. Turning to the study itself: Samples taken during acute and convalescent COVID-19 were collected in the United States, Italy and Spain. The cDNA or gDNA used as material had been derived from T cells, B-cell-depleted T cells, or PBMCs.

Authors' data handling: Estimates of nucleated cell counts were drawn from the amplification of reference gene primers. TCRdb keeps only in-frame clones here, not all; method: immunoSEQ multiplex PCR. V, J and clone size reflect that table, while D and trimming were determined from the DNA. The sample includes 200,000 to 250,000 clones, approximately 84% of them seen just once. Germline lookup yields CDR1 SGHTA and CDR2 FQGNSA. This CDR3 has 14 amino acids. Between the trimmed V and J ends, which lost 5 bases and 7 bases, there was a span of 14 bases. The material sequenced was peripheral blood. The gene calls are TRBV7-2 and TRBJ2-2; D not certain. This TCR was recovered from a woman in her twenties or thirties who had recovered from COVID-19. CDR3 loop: CASSPIRSHGELFF. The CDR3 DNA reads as TGTGCCAGCAGCCCGATTAGAAGTCACGGGGAGCTGTTTTTT.